The clone carrying this T cell receptor (beta chain) was observed a handful of times. This sample was taken from a study of Graves' ophthalmopathy and Graves' hyperthyroidism. Germline assignment: CDR1 DFQATT and CDR2 SNEGSKA (reference sequence). The CDR3 has 15 amino acids. Trimming at V came to 4 bases and at J to 1 base, leaving 7 bases not matched to a gene. Hyperthyroidism was new, under 2 months, in patients aged 18 to 65. Uncontrolled infections, other autoimmune diseases, pregnancy or lactation barred patients from enrollment. RNA transcripts were the source from which TCR beta CDR3 regions were amplified. HTBI primers were used in a first-round RT-PCR, which preceded a second-round multiplex PCR. TCRdb analysed the multiplex PCR reads with MiXCR anew, one entry per CDR3 protein. The data show 680,000 or so distinct CDR3 sequences, 20% to 25% seen once.

The receptor was isolated from a woman aged 18-35 years with stable Graves' hyperthyroidism. Some clones in this sample may be carry-over from other donors' samples. The sequenced sample consisted of peripheral blood. The chain carries TRBV20-1 and TRBJ1-5, with 7 bases fitting TRBD1. The CDR3 is CSAKGGGGSNQPQHF. The DNA for the CDR3 is TGCAGTGCTAAGGGGGGAGGGGGCAGCAATCAGCCCCAGCATTTT.